The 27 T cell receptor beta chains below all came from one sample that was sequenced in a study of radiotherapy plus CTLA-4 blockade in lung cancer. Data came from immunoSEQ multiplex PCR; TCRdb stores just in-frame clones and leaves some out. The sample lists roughly 48,000 clones, roughly four fifths occurring once. The specimen comprised peripheral blood, sampled from a patient treated with radiotherapy plus ipilimumab. These receptors all stem from a human donor with non-small cell lung cancer who had stable disease on radiotherapy plus ipilimumab.

The chain carries TRBV6-5 and TRBJ1-5; possibly TRBD1 for D (5 bases). CDR1 is MNHEY, CDR2 SVGAGI, per germline. Trimming took off 5 bases at V and 0 bases at J, with 8 bases between the two ends. The CDR3 has 14 residues. The CDR3 sequence is CASSLQGSNQPQHF. The CDR3 bases are TGTGCCAGCAGTCTCCAGGGTAGCAATCAGCCCCAGCATTTT.

The gene calls are TRBV5-1 and TRBJ2-7, with a tentative D call TRBD2 (5 bases). Deletions cut 0 bases from V and 3 bases from J, with 7 bases between. Germline V gene lookup returns CDR1 SGHRS and CDR2 YFSETQ. The CDR3 totals 13 residues. The CDR3 DNA reads as TGCGCCAGCAGCTTGGTCGGGAACTACGAGCAGTACTTC. Its translation is CASSLVGNYEQYF. The variable domain in full, with the rest retrieved from reference TRBV5-1 and TRBJ2-7, is KAGVTQTPRYLIKTRGQQVTLSCSPISGHRSVSWYQQTPGQGLQFLFEYFSETQRNKGNFPGRFSGRQFSNSRSEMNVSTLELGDSALYLCASSLVGNYEQYFGPGTRLTVT.

The V and J genes are TRBV27 and TRBJ2-1; 9 nucleotides line up with TRBD1. V trimming: 2 bases; J trimming: 7 bases; junction bases outside the gene matches: 6. CDR1 and CDR2 from the germline V gene are MNHEY and SMNVEV (reference sequence). The CDR3 sequence is 15 residues long. The CDR3 is CASSLMGQGINEQFF. CDR3 sequence (DNA): TGTGCCAGCAGTTTAATGGGACAGGGAATTAATGAGCAGTTCTTC.

This chain uses TRBV19 with TRBJ2-3, with 7 nucleotides matching TRBD2. V was pared by 5 bases and J by 0 bases, with 5 bases of the junction left unmatched. The CDR3 extends over 15 amino acids. Per the germline V gene, CDR1 is LNHDA and CDR2 is SQIVND (reference sequence). In nucleotides, the CDR3 is TGTGCCAGTAGTCTCCCTAGCGGTAGCACAGATACGCAGTATTTT. Amino acids: CASSLPSGSTDTQYF.

The chain links TRBV5-4 to TRBJ2-5; 14 bases are a match to TRBD2. After removal of 5 bases from V and 2 bases from J, the junction contained 11 bases not matched to a gene. Looked up from germline, CDR1 is SGHNT and CDR2 is YYREEE (reference sequence). The CDR3 loop spans 18 amino acids. The CDR3 spells CASRPGLAGGYPQETQYF. Written as DNA, the CDR3 is TGTGCCAGCAGACCCGGACTAGCGGGAGGCTACCCTCAAGAGACCCAGTACTTC.

In its sample, this clone was seen a few times. The CDR3 reads CASSPPGGWNTEAFF. The CDR3 DNA reads TGTGCCAGCAGTCCTCCCGGGGGGTGGAACACTGAAGCTTTCTTT. This chain connects TRBV28 to TRBJ1-1, with a weak D call TRBD1 (5 bases). V dropped 5 bases and J dropped 1 base, with 14 bases sitting between them. From germline, CDR1 is MDHEN and CDR2 SYDVKM. CDR3 length equals 15 residues. Full variable domain (remainder filled in from reference TRBV28 and TRBJ1-1): DVKVTQSSRYLVKRTGEKVFLECVQDMDHENMFWYRQDPGLGLRLIYFSYDVKMKEKGDIPEGYSVSREKKERFSLILESASTNQTSMYLCASSPPGGWNTEAFFGQGTRLTVV.

V usage is TRBV7-2 and J usage is TRBJ2-7; 7 bases match TRBD1. From germline, CDR1 is SGHTA and CDR2 FQGNSA. V lost 1 base, J lost 5 bases, and 8 bases stayed unmatched. The CDR3 runs 15 residues. CDR3 region: CASSLVGGAIDEQYF. In DNA, the CDR3 is TGTGCCAGCAGCTTAGTAGGGGGCGCGATCGACGAGCAGTACTTC.

The V call is TRBV15, the J call TRBJ2-3; 7 bases fit TRBD2. The CDR3 totals 17 residues. The germline gives CDR1 LNHNV, CDR2 YYDKDF (reference sequence). V dropped 1 base and J dropped 3; count of bases not matched to a gene: 10. CDR3 region: CATSRGEGGRATDTQYF. CDR3 nucleotide sequence: TGTGCCACCAGCAGAGGGGAAGGCGGGAGAGCTACAGATACGCAGTATTTT.

The sample holds a few counts of this clone. This rearrangement joins TRBV5-6 to TRBJ1-1; D unclear. V was cut by 4 bases and J by 0 bases, with 7 bases left in between. Germline CDR1 SGHDT, CDR2 YYEEEE. There are 13 residues in the CDR3. CDR3 DNA sequence: TGTGCCAGCAGCGTATTAATGAACACTGAAGCTTTCTTT. Translation: CASSVLMNTEAFF. The whole variable domain, remainder taken from reference TRBV5-6 and TRBJ1-1, is DAGVTQSPTHLIKTRGQQVTLRCSPKSGHDTVSWYQQALGQGPQFIFQYYEEEERQRGNFPDRFSGHQFPNYSSELNVNALLLGDSALYLCASSVLMNTEAFFGQGTRLTVV.

The V gene is TRBV15, the J gene TRBJ2-1, with 8 bases identical to TRBD2. This CDR3 spans 17 amino acids. Germline V lookup: CDR1 LNHNV, CDR2 YYDKDF (reference sequence). Trimming cost V 2 bases and J 3 bases; bases outside gene matches: 9. CDR3 region: CATSRTIAGPLYNEQFF. The CDR3 nucleotides are TGTGCCACCAGCAGAACGATAGCGGGGCCACTCTACAATGAGCAGTTCTTC.

J is TRBJ2-5 and V is TRBV19; tentative D call: TRBD2 (6 bases). Germline V gives CDR1 LNHDA, CDR2 SQIVND (reference sequence). The ends were cut back, 4 bases at V and 5 bases at J, with 14 bases in the middle. The CDR3 is 14 amino acids. CDR3 amino acids: CASSRGGLLETQYF. CDR3 DNA sequence: TGTGCCAGTAGTAGGGGAGGTCTCCTGGAGACCCAGTACTTC.

The chain joins TRBV7-3 to TRBJ2-3, with TRBD1 identical over 10 bases. The CDR3 has 16 residues. V shed 0 bases and J 4 bases; nucleotides not matched to a gene: 4. Germline CDR1 reads SGHTA; CDR2 reads FQGTGA. The CDR3 here is CASSLTGQGSPDTQYF. CDR3 DNA: TGTGCCAGCAGCTTAACGGGACAGGGGTCACCAGATACGCAGTATTTT.

The gene calls are TRBV18 and TRBJ2-1; D remains unclear. This CDR3 spans 15 amino acids. Trimming shortened V by 2 bases and J by 0 bases, and 8 bases separated the two germline ends. Germline lookup yields CDR1 KGHSH and CDR2 LQKENI. CDR3 sequence: CASSPGTASYNEQFF. The CDR3 nucleotides read TGTGCCAGCTCACCAGGCACAGCCTCCTACAATGAGCAGTTCTTC.

The chain uses TRBV5-1 and TRBJ1-3; no definite D call. Trimming removed 0 bases from V and 0 bases from J, with 4 bases in between. In germline, CDR1 is SGHRS, CDR2 YFSETQ. There are 14 residues in the CDR3. For the CDR3, the DNA is TGCGCCAGCAGCTTGGACAACTCTGGAAACACCATATATTTT. This encodes CASSLDNSGNTIYF.

This clone appeared a few times. V gene TRBV30 combines with J gene TRBJ1-2; D is possibly TRBD1 (6 bases). Germline CDR1 GTSNPN, CDR2 SVGIG (reference sequence). V gave up 2 bases and J gave up 5 bases, with 15 bases separating them. CDR3 length: 14 amino acids. DNA for the CDR3: TGTGCCTGGAGTCCCGGGACAAGGGGATATGGCTACACCTTC. This codes for CAWSPGTRGYGYTF.

This clone was detected only once. The chain recombines TRBV5-1 with TRBJ1-1; 7 positions agree with TRBD1. J was trimmed by 1 base and V by 4 bases; bases with no gene match: 4. The germline V gene encodes CDR1 SGHRS and CDR2 YFSETQ. The CDR3 extends over 14 amino acids. This CDR3 is CASSGRTGNTEAFF. The CDR3 DNA sequence: TGCGCCAGCAGCGGGAGGACAGGGAACACTGAAGCTTTCTTT.

This chain joins TRBV23-1 and TRBJ2-3, with D possibly TRBD2 on 6 matching bases. TRBV23-1 is given ORF status, its function remaining uncertain. The V gene lost 1 base and the J gene lost 2 bases, with 13 bases spanning the gap. This CDR3 comprises 16 residues. The CDR3 region is CASSQLSGRTTDTQYF. The DNA for the CDR3 is TGCGCCAGCAGTCAATTGTCAGGGAGGACCACAGATACGCAGTATTTT.

This chain links TRBV5-4 with TRBJ1-4; 9 bases are shared with TRBD1. The ends lost 4 bases at V and 6 bases at J; junction bases unmatched: 7. This CDR3 is 15 amino acids long. The germline gives CDR1 SGHNT, CDR2 YYREEE (reference sequence). Here the CDR3 reads CASSQDRGGDEKLFF. The CDR3 DNA is TGTGCCAGCAGCCAAGACAGGGGGGGGGATGAAAAACTGTTTTTT.

The rearrangement links TRBV5-1 to TRBJ1-2; TRBD1 matches at 7 bases. Germline CDR1 is SGHRS and CDR2 is YFSETQ. The CDR3 covers 14 residues. The V segment lost 0 bases and the J segment 2 bases; nucleotides outside the gene matches: 1. The DNA for the CDR3 is TGCGCCAGCAGCTTGGCGGACAGGAACTATGGCTACACCTTC. Translated: CASSLADRNYGYTF. Full variable domain (rest looked up from reference TRBV5-1 and TRBJ1-2): KAGVTQTPRYLIKTRGQQVTLSCSPISGHRSVSWYQQTPGQGLQFLFEYFSETQRNKGNFPGRFSGRQFSNSRSEMNVSTLELGDSALYLCASSLADRNYGYTFGSGTRLTVV.

The chain recombines TRBV28 with TRBJ2-7; the match to TRBD2 covers 9 bases. The CDR3 runs to 16 residues. With V trimmed by 3 bases and J by 5 bases, 11 bases remained unmatched. Germline CDR1 MDHEN, CDR2 SYDVKM. This CDR3 reads CASSFHLAGEGDEQYF. The CDR3 DNA reads TGTGCCAGCAGTTTCCATTTAGCGGGAGAAGGCGACGAGCAGTACTTC.

Here the CDR3 reads CASSVSGGRVGETQYF. DNA for the CDR3: TGTGCCAGCAGCGTATCGGGCGGGAGGGTAGGAGAGACCCAGTACTTC. The V call is TRBV9, the J call TRBJ2-5; 9 nucleotides agree with TRBD2. Germline V lookup: CDR1 SGDLS, CDR2 YYNGEE. The CDR3 length is 16 residues. V lost 1 base to trimming and J lost 4 bases; unmatched junction nucleotides: 8.

The chain carries TRBV5-1 and TRBJ1-1; the match to TRBD1 covers 10 bases. V shed 0 bases, J shed 8 bases, and the junction held 7 bases outside the gene matches. The germline CDR1 and CDR2 sequences are SGHRS and YFSETQ. CDR3 size: 15 residues. CDR3: CASSLVGQGLAEAFF. For the CDR3, the DNA is TGCGCCAGCAGCTTGGTGGGACAGGGGTTAGCCGAAGCTTTCTTT. Looking up the rest from reference TRBV5-1 and TRBJ1-1 gives the full variable domain: KAGVTQTPRYLIKTRGQQVTLSCSPISGHRSVSWYQQTPGQGLQFLFEYFSETQRNKGNFPGRFSGRQFSNSRSEMNVSTLELGDSALYLCASSLVGQGLAEAFFGQGTRLTVV.

The rearrangement uses TRBV5-8 and TRBJ1-5; 7 bases agree with TRBD1. This CDR3 region has 13 residues. V lost 4 bases, J lost 4 bases, and 2 bases stayed unmatched. Germline CDR1 SGHTS, CDR2 YDEGEE. The CDR3 is CASSRDRNQPQHF. The CDR3 coding sequence is TGTGCCAGCAGCCGGGACAGAAATCAGCCCCAGCATTTT.

This chain links TRBV9 with TRBJ2-1; tentative D call: TRBD2 (5 bases). The V end was cut by 4 bases, the J end by 3 bases, with 17 bases between. Germline V gives CDR1 SGDLS, CDR2 YYNGEE. This CDR3 contains 16 residues. The chain's CDR3 is CASSLFRRSRYNEQFF. In DNA, the CDR3 is TGTGCCAGCAGCCTCTTCCGGAGGTCCCGCTACAATGAGCAGTTCTTC.

The V call is TRBV19, the J call TRBJ2-7; D is perhaps TRBD2 (5 bases). The V gene lost 2 bases and the J gene lost 0 bases, with 8 bases spanning the gap. The germline V gene encodes CDR1 LNHDA and CDR2 SQIVND (reference sequence). This CDR3 has 14 residues. The CDR3 spells CASSITGSSYEQYF. CDR3 coding DNA: TGTGCCAGTAGTATAACGGGGAGCTCCTACGAGCAGTACTTC. The whole variable domain, filled in from reference TRBV19 and TRBJ2-7, reads DGGITQSPKYLFRKEGQNVTLSCEQNLNHDAMYWYRQDPGQGLRLIYYSQIVNDFQKGDIAEGYSVSREKKESFPLTVTSAQKNPTAFYLCASSITGSSYEQYFGPGTRLTVT.

By share, this clone counts as medium-sized. The chain has TRBV4-2 and TRBJ2-7, with 10 bases identical to TRBD2. CDR1 is LGHNA, CDR2 YNFKEQ, per germline. V shed 1 base, J shed 0 bases, and the junction held 0 bases outside the gene matches. This CDR3 has 15 residues. CDR3 bases: TGTGCCAGCAGCCAAGGACTAGCGGGCTCCTACGAGCAGTACTTC. It specifies CASSQGLAGSYEQYF.

CDR3 sequence reads: CASSRDREFGNTIYF. The CDR3 region has the DNA TGTGCCAGCAGCCGGGACAGGGAATTTGGAAACACCATATATTTT. J is TRBJ1-3 and V is TRBV6-1, with TRBD1 identical over 9 bases. Germline V CDR1 and CDR2: MNHNS, SASEGT. The CDR3 runs 15 residues. V lost 6 bases and J lost 3; bases outside the gene matches: 6.